These 27 T cell receptor beta chains were sequenced from one sample in a study of response to subunit inactivated influenza vaccine. TCRdb reanalysed the RT-PCR reads using MiXCR and keeps one entry per CDR3 protein. The sample consists of about 520,000 distinct CDR3 sequences, approximately 7.8% of them appearing once. This specimen consisted of PBMCs from blood, obtained less than 30 months after vaccination. Every receptor here comes from a man between 50 and 70 years old who received an inactivated influenza vaccine.

This clonotype was recorded a few times. The chain carries TRBV12-3 or TRBV12-4 and TRBJ2-7; D is uncertain. The V end lost 5 bases, the J end lost 7 bases, and 9 bases lay between the germline ends. The CDR3 loop spans 11 amino acids. CDR3 residues: CASSQNREQYF. The CDR3, as DNA: TGTGCCAGCAGTCAAAATCGGGAGCAGTACTTC.

The chain joins TRBV4-1 to TRBJ1-6, with TRBD1 matching 8 bases. This CDR3 contains 15 residues. The germline V gene encodes CDR1 MGHRA and CDR2 YSYEKL. V lost 0 bases, J lost 9 bases, and 4 bases stayed unmatched. CDR3 sequence (DNA): TGCGCCAGCAGCCAAGAGGACAGGGTTGGTTCACCCCTCCACTTT. Translation gives CASSQEDRVGSPLHF.

This clonotype was seen more than once but under ten times. V and J are TRBV11-2 and TRBJ2-3, with 8 bases identical to TRBD1. Germline CDR1 SGHAT, CDR2 FQNNGV. V dropped 5 bases and J dropped 6; count of bases not matched to a gene: 10. The CDR3 length is 15 residues. The DNA for the CDR3 is TGTGCCAGCAGCCCGAGACAGGGGACGACGGATACGCAGTATTTT. Amino acid sequence: CASSPRQGTTDTQYF.

This clonotype has at least ten counts. The V gene is TRBV20-1, the J gene TRBJ2-7, with TRBD1 as a possible D gene (6 bases). Trimming took 6 bases from V and 6 from J, leaving 21 bases between them. This CDR3 is 14 amino acids long. CDR1 is DFQATT, CDR2 SNEGSKA, per germline (reference sequence). CDR3 sequence reads: CSALRGINSGEQYF. In DNA, the CDR3 is TGCAGTGCCTTAAGGGGGATAAACTCGGGCGAGCAGTACTTC.

In its sample, this clonotype was seen many times. This sequence joins TRBV20-1 and TRBJ2-1; 10 bases are shared with TRBD1. The V segment lost 3 bases and the J segment 7 bases; nucleotides outside the gene matches: 6. The germline V gene encodes CDR1 DFQATT and CDR2 SNEGSKA (reference sequence). This CDR3 contains 14 residues. In DNA, the CDR3 is TGCAGTGCTAGCGGGACAGGGGAGATTAATGAGCAGTTCTTC. Protein product: CSASGTGEINEQFF.

This clonotype came up many times. The chain recombines TRBV3-1 with TRBJ2-3, with D tentatively TRBD1 or TRBD2 (12 bases each). Germline CDR1 and CDR2: LGHDT and YNNKEL (reference sequence). The CDR3 loop spans 19 amino acids. V shed 4 bases and J shed 6 bases, with 29 bases lying between them. The CDR3 reads CASSPWDRGPSGRADTQYF. The DNA of the CDR3 is TGTGCCAGCAGCCCTTGGGACAGGGGGCCTAGCGGGAGGGCGGATACGCAGTATTTT.

This clonotype was recorded many times. The J gene is TRBJ2-3, the V gene TRBV7-2; weak D call: TRBD1 (5 bases). Germline V gives CDR1 SGHTA, CDR2 FQGNSA. The CDR3 is made up of 15 amino acids. Trimming left V 1 base short and J 2 bases short, with 10 bases between. The CDR3 DNA follows: TGTGCCAGCAGCTTAGACAGGCAAAACACAGATACGCAGTATTTT. This encodes CASSLDRQNTDTQYF.

This clonotype occurred many times. The J gene is TRBJ1-1, the V gene TRBV9; the D is unclear. The CDR3 is 13 amino acids. V gave up 3 bases and J gave up 6 bases, with 12 bases separating them. Germline CDR1 is SGDLS and CDR2 is YYNGEE. This CDR3 is CASSGVEGSEAFF. The DNA for the CDR3 is TGTGCCAGCAGCGGGGTCGAGGGCTCTGAAGCTTTCTTT.

As concerns this clonotype: It may be a read error: a sequence one base away is much more abundant. This chain links TRBV6-1 with TRBJ2-1; TRBD1 might be the D (5 bases). V dropped 6 bases and J dropped 0 bases, with 15 bases sitting between them. Germline lookup yields CDR1 MNHNS and CDR2 SASEGT. The length of the CDR3 is 16 residues. The CDR3 coding sequence is TGTGCCAGCAGCCATGACAGTTGGAGCTCCTACAATGAGCAGTTCTTC. It translates to CASSHDSWSSYNEQFF.

This clonotype was counted a few times. This chain links TRBV20-1 with TRBJ2-5; 9 bases map to TRBD2. The CDR3 consists of 16 residues. The V gene end was trimmed by 1 base and the J gene end by 5 bases; junction bases not matched to a gene: 11. Germline CDR1 DFQATT, CDR2 SNEGSKA (reference sequence). The CDR3 region has the DNA TGCAGTGCTAGAGGGTCGTCGCGGGAGGGCCTGGAGACCCAGTACTTC. It yields the protein CSARGSSREGLETQYF.

This clonotype was observed many times. The V and J genes are TRBV12-3 or TRBV12-4 and TRBJ2-2; D may be TRBD1 or TRBD2 (6 bases each). The length of the CDR3 is 16 residues. With 1 base removed from V and 4 bases from J, the gap between germline ends came to 13 bases. The CDR3 nucleotides read TGTGCCAGCAGTTTAGGGAGGGGGTCGAGCACCGGGGAGCTGTTTTTT. Protein product: CASSLGRGSSTGELFF.

This clonotype was seen ten or more times. The rearrangement links TRBV20-1 to TRBJ2-3; D gene unclear. Germline loops: CDR1 DFQATT, CDR2 SNEGSKA (reference sequence). This CDR3 region has 13 residues. The V end lost 0 bases, the J end lost 8 bases, and 12 bases lay between the germline ends. The DNA for the CDR3 is TGCAGTGCTAGAGACTCCTTTGTCCTTACGCAGTATTTT. Its translation: CSARDSFVLTQYF.

This chain uses TRBV7-9 with TRBJ2-7; TRBD1 might be the D (6 bases). V was shortened by 3 bases and J by 2 bases, with 11 bases between the two germline ends. The CDR3 has 14 amino acids. The V gene's germline CDR1 is SEHNR and CDR2 FQNEAQ (reference sequence). CDR3 nucleotides: TGTGCCAGCAGCTTGGCAGGGGCTGCCTACGAGCAGTACTTC. The encoded protein is CASSLAGAAYEQYF. The full variable domain, with the rest looked up from reference TRBV7-9 and TRBJ2-7, is DTGVSQNPRHKITKRGQNVTFRCDPISEHNRLYWYRQTLGQGPEFLTYFQNEAQLEKSRLLSDRFSAERPKGSFSTLEIQRTEQGDSAMYLCASSLAGAAYEQYFGPGTRLTVT.

The chain is built from TRBV20-1 and TRBJ2-2, with 9 bases lining up with TRBD2. The germline gives CDR1 DFQATT, CDR2 SNEGSKA (reference sequence). This CDR3 comprises 13 residues. V dropped 6 bases and J dropped 6; count of bases not matched to a gene: 5. CDR3 sequence (DNA): TGCAGTGCCCTTAGCGGGAGAGCCGGGGAGCTGTTTTTT. Its translation is CSALSGRAGELFF.

This sequence joins TRBV5-1 and TRBJ2-1; tentatively, D is TRBD2 (5 bases). V was trimmed by 0 bases and J by 7 bases, leaving 17 bases between them. The CDR3 totals 16 residues. Germline V CDR1 and CDR2: SGHRS, YFSETQ. The CDR3 loop is CASSLAIALRGNEQFF. DNA for the CDR3: TGCGCCAGCAGCTTGGCCATAGCGTTAAGAGGGAATGAGCAGTTCTTC.

This clonotype has ten or more counts. The V and J genes are TRBV10-3 and TRBJ2-7, with 8 bases that match TRBD2. Germline trimming cut 10 bases from V and 5 bases from J; bases unmatched to any gene: 7. Germline V lookup: CDR1 ENHRY, CDR2 SYGVKD. The CDR3 sequence is 12 residues long. In nucleotides, the CDR3 is TGTGCCAGCGGGAGGTTTGAGGACGAGCAGTACTTC. Its translation: CASGRFEDEQYF.

The genes are TRBV20-1 and TRBJ2-7; TRBD2 agrees at 8 bases. The CDR3 loop spans 15 amino acids. Germline V lookup: CDR1 DFQATT, CDR2 SNEGSKA (reference sequence). The J segment lost 5 bases and the V segment lost 2 bases, leaving 11 bases of the junction unmatched. The CDR3, as DNA: TGCAGTGCTAGACCCCCTCCAGCGGGAGTCAACGAGCAGTACTTC. Protein sequence: CSARPPPAGVNEQYF.

The chain joins TRBV6-1 to TRBJ1-2; a weak D match, TRBD1 (5 bases). V lost 3 bases and J lost 4, with 12 bases in between. The CDR3 covers 14 residues. CDR1 and CDR2 (germline): MNHNS, SASEGT. CDR3 sequence: CASSDSGGRYGYTF. The DNA for the CDR3 is TGTGCCAGCAGTGATTCCGGGGGTCGCTATGGCTACACCTTC.

This clonotype was counted a few times. This chain joins TRBV30 and TRBJ1-1; D not resolved. This CDR3 region has 15 residues. The V and J ends lost 0 bases and 0 bases respectively, with 11 bases between them. Germline values: CDR1 GTSNPN, CDR2 SVGIG (reference sequence). CDR3 coding DNA: TGTGCCTGGAGTGTAAGATCGAGCCTGAACACTGAAGCTTTCTTT. It yields the protein CAWSVRSSLNTEAFF.

This clonotype was counted many times. V usage is TRBV7-2 and J usage is TRBJ2-5; 11 positions match TRBD2. With 2 bases clipped from V and 10 bases from J, the junction kept 6 bases outside the gene matches. The CDR3 sequence is 14 residues long. Germline CDR1 is SGHTA and CDR2 is FQGNSA. CDR3 amino acids: CASSLSIAGGNQYF. The CDR3 DNA reads TGTGCCAGCAGCTTATCGATAGCGGGAGGGAACCAGTACTTC.

This clonotype has more than one count but fewer than ten. The J gene is TRBJ2-3, the V gene TRBV6-5, with 8 bases matching TRBD2. The length of the CDR3 is 16 residues. Per the germline V gene, CDR1 is MNHEY and CDR2 is SVGAGI. J was trimmed by 3 bases and V by 0 bases; bases with no gene match: 5. The CDR3 protein is CASSYSSGSVTDTQYF. The CDR3 DNA is TGTGCCAGCAGTTACTCCAGCGGGAGTGTAACAGATACGCAGTATTTT.

The table lists this clonotype with many counts. The chain combines TRBV28 with TRBJ2-2, with 7 bases aligning to TRBD1. The CDR3 has 15 residues. Germline V lookup: CDR1 MDHEN, CDR2 SYDVKM. The V and J ends lost 5 bases and 5 bases, in that order; junction bases with no gene match: 8. The CDR3 spells CASSPGTDSTGELFF. The CDR3 bases are TGTGCCAGCAGTCCAGGGACAGACTCTACCGGGGAGCTGTTTTTT.

The gene calls are TRBV7-2 and TRBJ1-2; 9 nucleotides line up with TRBD1. The ends lost 5 bases at V and 5 bases at J; junction bases unmatched: 6. Germline V CDR1 and CDR2: SGHTA, FQGNSA. This CDR3 region has 14 residues. The CDR3 bases are TGTGCCAGCAGCAAAACAGGGGGCGGGTATGGCTACACCTTC. Translation gives CASSKTGGGYGYTF.

This clonotype was seen at least ten times. The chain employs TRBV29-1 and TRBJ2-2; weak D call: TRBD2 (5 bases). With 1 base removed from V and 4 bases from J, the gap between germline ends came to 10 bases. CDR3 length: 14 residues. Germline CDR1 is SQVTM and CDR2 is ANQGSEA. The CDR3 sequence is CSVEGFAGTGELFF. In DNA form, the CDR3 reads TGCAGCGTTGAAGGGTTTGCGGGCACCGGGGAGCTGTTTTTT.

This clonotype was found a few times. The rearrangement joins TRBV20-1 to TRBJ2-2; 8 bases agree with TRBD2. With V trimmed by 5 bases and J by 1 base, 15 bases remained unmatched. In germline, CDR1 is DFQATT, CDR2 SNEGSKA (reference sequence). The CDR3 covers 18 residues. The CDR3: CSAGDPAGGIGNTGELFF. Written as DNA, the CDR3 is TGCAGTGCTGGGGATCCTGCGGGAGGAATAGGGAACACCGGGGAGCTGTTTTTT.

At least ten counts were recorded for this clonotype. The gene calls are TRBV12-3 or TRBV12-4 and TRBJ2-3; 14 nucleotides align to TRBD2. V was pared by 5 bases and J by 15 bases, with 10 bases of the junction left unmatched. This CDR3 is 14 amino acids long. The CDR3 sequence: CASSPGLAGERYYF. In nucleotides, the CDR3 is TGTGCCAGCAGTCCGGGACTAGCGGGAGAGCGATACTATTTT.

The sample holds a few counts of this clonotype. The chain is built from TRBV29-1 and TRBJ2-2; D call uncertain. CDR3 length: 13 residues. CDR1 and CDR2 from the germline V gene are SQVTM and ANQGSEA. Trimming shortened V by 8 bases and J by 0 bases, and 10 bases separated the two germline ends. The chain's CDR3 is CSTRLANTGELFF. CDR3 coding DNA: TGCAGCACTCGGCTAGCGAACACCGGGGAGCTGTTTTTT.